The clone carrying this T cell receptor (beta chain) was observed a handful of times. The antigen remains undetermined. The data derive from a study of human T cells and chemical hapten exposure. Study overall: DPC at 2% was the sensitizing agent, placed on about 2 cm by about 2 cm of upper inner arm skin.

The CDR3 is 13 residues long. Germline V gives CDR1 SQVTM, CDR2 ANQGSEA. V shed 0 bases and J shed 6 bases, with 12 bases lying between them. The time point was: patch test 3, about 24 weeks after DPC sensitization. The treatment denotes: therapeutic diphenylcyclopropenone sensitization with weekly scalp DPC. Prior to each patch test being applied, blood was drawn. TCRdb itself ran the RACE reads through MiXCR, one entry per CDR3 protein. The sample has some 91,000 distinct CDR3 sequences; around a quarter are singletons. Broader study findings: Expanded TCR counts at PT1 were positively correlated with the patch test score. Expanded TCRs showed more large CDR3 clusters than pre-sensitization or healthy control sets.

The specimen comprised whole blood, sampled in connection with sensitization to the hapten diphenylcyclopropenone (DPC). The rearrangement uses TRBV29-1 and TRBJ2-7; D remains ambiguous. The clonotype comes from a man aged 40-49 years with alopecia areata. Some clones in this sample may be carry-over from other donors' samples. CDR3 region: CSVEDQSKGEQYF. The DNA of the CDR3 is TGCAGCGTTGAAGACCAATCGAAGGGCGAGCAGTACTTC.